The rows below give T cell receptor beta chains drawn from one sample of a study of T cell responses to AZD1222 COVID-19 vaccine. The repertoire was sequenced with immunoSEQ multiplex PCR; TCRdb's copy has only in-frame clones and lacks some. Counted here are 150,000 or so clones, less than 95% occurring once; the ten biggest clones make up approximately 1.5%. Sample: peripheral blood, taken on day 0 of AZD1222 vaccination. Receptors originate from an adult in good health. The CDR3 runs from the conserved cysteine through the conserved F or W. The D gene is left open where the match is weak. The size entry is marked missing in some rows and otherwise reads once, few, many or a size class.

v_call: TRBV4-2; d_call: TRBD2; j_call: TRBJ2-3; clone_size: few; cdr3_aa: CASSQAGRVTDTQYF; cdr3_nt: TGTGCCAGCAGCCAAGCAGGGAGGGTTACAGATACGCAGTATTTT
v_call: TRBV6-5; d_call: -; j_call: TRBJ1-2; clone_size: -; cdr3_aa: CASSYVRGRGYGYTF; cdr3_nt: TGTGCCAGCAGTTACGTAAGGGGCCGTGGCTATGGCTACACCTTC
v_call: TRBV7-9; d_call: -; j_call: TRBJ1-4; clone_size: -; cdr3_aa: CATHGGATANEKLFF; cdr3_nt: TGTGCCACCCATGGGGGGGCGACGGCTAATGAAAAACTGTTTTTT
v_call: TRBV20-1; d_call: -; j_call: TRBJ1-1; clone_size: -; cdr3_aa: CSAIQGEAFF; cdr3_nt: TGCAGTGCTATTCAAGGGGAGGCTTTCTTT
v_call: TRBV19; d_call: -; j_call: TRBJ1-2; clone_size: -; cdr3_aa: CASSIGFNYGYTF; cdr3_nt: TGTGCCAGTAGTATTGGGTTTAACTATGGCTACACCTTC
v_call: TRBV5-5; d_call: -; j_call: TRBJ1-5; clone_size: -; cdr3_aa: CASSLEEWSNQPQHF; cdr3_nt: TGTGCCAGCAGCTTGGAAGAGTGGAGCAATCAGCCCCAGCATTTT
v_call: TRBV27; d_call: -; j_call: TRBJ1-4; clone_size: -; cdr3_aa: CASRRSRVEKLFF; cdr3_nt: TGTGCCAGCAGGCGCTCGAGGGTAGAAAAACTGTTTTTT
v_call: TRBV10-2; d_call: TRBD1; j_call: TRBJ1-1; clone_size: once; cdr3_aa: CASSRTGGTEAFF; cdr3_nt: TGCGCCAGCAGTCGGACAGGGGGCACTGAAGCTTTCTTT
v_call: TRBV6-2/TRBV6-3; d_call: TRBD2; j_call: TRBJ2-1; clone_size: -; cdr3_aa: CASSYLSGGAYNEQFF; cdr3_nt: TGTGCCAGCAGTTACCTTAGCGGGGGGGCCTACAATGAGCAGTTCTTC
v_call: TRBV28; d_call: -; j_call: TRBJ1-5; clone_size: -; cdr3_aa: CASSLPRPVRSNQPQHF; cdr3_nt: TGTGCCAGCAGTCTCCCCCGGCCCGTTAGGAGCAATCAGCCCCAGCATTTT
v_call: TRBV2; d_call: -; j_call: TRBJ2-7; clone_size: -; cdr3_aa: CASTPGRRTYEQYF; cdr3_nt: TGTGCCAGCACCCCGGGACGGAGGACCTACGAGCAGTACTTC
v_call: TRBV28; d_call: TRBD1; j_call: TRBJ1-5; clone_size: -; cdr3_aa: CASRGTGGGGQPQHF; cdr3_nt: TGTGCCAGCAGGGGGACAGGGGGCGGGGGTCAGCCCCAGCATTTT
v_call: TRBV29-1; d_call: -; j_call: TRBJ2-2; clone_size: -; cdr3_aa: CSVGGWSGELFF; cdr3_nt: TGCAGCGTTGGCGGGTGGTCCGGGGAGCTGTTTTTT
v_call: TRBV20-1; d_call: -; j_call: TRBJ1-1; clone_size: once; cdr3_aa: CSAGTNTEAFF; cdr3_nt: TGCAGTGCTGGAACTAACACTGAAGCTTTCTTT
v_call: TRBV6-5; d_call: -; j_call: TRBJ1-3; clone_size: -; cdr3_aa: CASSLSSQTGTIYF; cdr3_nt: TGTGCCAGCAGTTTATCCTCCCAAACCGGCACCATATATTTT
v_call: TRBV7-2; d_call: TRBD2; j_call: TRBJ2-5; clone_size: -; cdr3_aa: CASSLGLAGRQGQTQYF; cdr3_nt: TGTGCCAGCAGCTTAGGACTAGCGGGGCGGCAGGGGCAGACCCAGTACTTC